The sequence of this TCR beta chain was determined in a study of blood T cell repertoires in COVID-19. In the study overall: Specimens from acute and convalescent COVID-19 originated in the United States, Italy and Spain.

The CDR3 totals 13 residues. J was trimmed by 3 bases and V by 6 bases; bases with no gene match: 2. From germline, CDR1 is ENHRY and CDR2 SYGVKD. In the authors' methods: Amplification from reference gene primers served as the basis for estimated nucleated cell counts. Generated by immunoSEQ multiplex PCR, the TCRdb table keeps only in-frame clones and is missing some. V and J calls and clone size are given by that table; D and trimming were obtained from the DNA. The sample comprises fewer than 150,000 clones, roughly four fifths of which are singletons, and 10% to 12% rests with the top ten. The receptor was isolated from a human donor in a cohort sampled during active COVID-19. Sequenced input: peripheral blood. The V gene is TRBV10-3, the J gene TRBJ1-1; TRBD1 matches at 9 bases. This CDR3 reads CAISDRGDTEAFF. In nucleotides, the CDR3 is TGTGCCATCAGCGACAGGGGGGACACTGAAGCTTTCTTT.